This TCR beta chain was recorded in a study of cytomegalovirus exposure and HLA in healthy donors (dated by TCRdb to 2016 to 2017). About the investigation overall: An earlier analysis of approximately 640 of the donors reported 276 Gb of sequence data and some 120 million unique TCR beta sequences from around 200 million T cells. An early release covering some 640 HLA-typed donors comprised approximately 290 gigabases of sequencing data and around 80 million unique TCR sequences. The study profiled the T cell repertoires of under 850 subjects by immunosequencing and related them to cytomegalovirus serostatus. The later analysis used no new phenotypic data to find candidate immune exposures, relying instead on TCR beta sequences and their occurrence across donors. HLA typing included class I and class II loci at four-digit resolution. Roughly 5 DR-DQ haplotypes were handled as single units for association and clustering, since linkage in the cohort was strong. A later genetic analysis took genome-wide SNP genotypes for about 55% of the 666 donors and used that subset as a discovery cohort. Of the roughly 420 genotyped donors, less than 85% were placed in the genetic ancestry cluster associated with self-reported Caucasian donors. Every repertoire in the discovery cohort had been generated on one and the same sequencing platform. The number of typed donors differed by locus: about 629-630 for A, B, C, DRB1 and DQB1; roughly 510 for DQA1; about 600 for DPA1; and 400 to 480 for DPB1. Donor age, sex, ethnicity and CMV serostatus were compiled alongside the repertoire data. A later analysis re-analyzed previously published TCR beta repertoires from 666 donors and added high-resolution HLA genotyping to study TCR occurrence patterns. The aim of the study was to test whether cataloging public T cell receptors could identify signatures of past pathogen exposure. To predict cytomegalovirus infection status, the study combined high-throughput TCR immunosequencing, statistical association of individual TCRs with disease status, and machine learning. In an earlier analysis of 587 of the donors, high-throughput TCR beta sequencing was used to judge whether each TCR beta V gene segment behaved as functional or pseudogenic. Across approximately 400 genotyped donors of the cohort, an average of about 240,000 unique TCR beta nucleotide sequences per donor were sequenced, and approximately 19% of those sequences were non-productive. A separate validation cohort of over 95 different subjects was used in addition to the 666-subject first cohort. Overall study outcomes, separate from this receptor: According to a later analysis, most CMV-associated TCR beta chains appeared to be HLA-restricted, and the HLA associations seemed to be driven largely by CMV exposure. A total of 164 TCR beta chains were listed by the study as associated with cytomegalovirus. Strong co-occurrence of HLA alleles, especially DR and DQ, made assigning TCR associations to individual alleles difficult. A group of highly shared sequence variants was considered likely to be a technical artifact of the sequencing pipeline. A few of the identified cytomegalovirus-associated TCR beta chains were confirmed in vitro to be specific for cytomegalovirus antigens. A further reported finding was that TCR beta sequences accurately predicted the HLA-A and HLA-B alleles for most subjects in the first cohort. The authors suggested that the approach could potentially be generalized to other disease states and immunological phenotypes. Cytomegalovirus status was reported to be diagnosed by the classifier with high specificity and sensitivity in both the original and validation cohorts. In a later analysis, some 17,000 TCR beta sequences were associated with specific HLA alleles at a false discovery rate of 0.05. An association between a missense DCLRE1C variant and V-gene and J-gene trimming of TCR beta chains was found in a later genetic analysis and replicated in an independent cohort. In a later genetic analysis, fewer N-insertions in productive TCRs were reported among donors in an Asian-associated ancestry cluster than the roughly 670-donor mean. The earlier analysis of 587 of the donors excluded 15 to 20 rarely observed V segments, including chromosome 9 orphons, because counts were too low. According to a later analysis, parvovirus B19, influenza, CMV and Epstein-Barr virus appeared linked to several top co-occurrence clusters. This cohort had only TCR beta chains sequenced, and the lack of alpha or paired-chain data limited which features could be detected. Some IMGT-functional V segments, including TRBV6-2 and TRBV6-3, could not be distinguished by the 87-base-pair reads and were therefore excluded. In a later analysis, HLA-associated TCR beta chains were found to be more clonally expanded and to have lower generation probabilities than equally common non-associated chains. According to a later analysis, TCR association rates differed among HLA loci, with DRB1 alleles showing the most associated TCRs and HLA-C alleles showing the fewest. Correlated functional status among segregating V segments might be attributable to linkage disequilibrium, but an unknown experimental factor could not be ruled out. In an earlier analysis of 500 to 650 of the donors, most TCR beta V segments appeared in productive rearrangements about 87% or about 30% of the time, broadly matching IMGT annotations. Because HLA typing was unavailable for some donors at each locus, only the typed subset was used in association tests. The presence/absence analyses assumed that sequencing depth was roughly uniform across donors, and that assumption may not be true. While some public TCRs were present in many individuals, most TCR sequences turned up only very rarely across donors. The only immune exposure information available for the cohort was CMV serostatus.

Receptors were amplified or captured by the immunoSEQ multiplex PCR assay. The multiplex PCR relied on a mix of 60 forward primers for TCR Vbeta segments and 13 reverse primers for TCR Jbeta segments. The CDR3 region of rearranged TCR beta genes was amplified from genomic DNA by a multiplex PCR assay. On the Illumina HiSeq System, the amplified TCR beta libraries were sequenced as 87-base-pair reads. In the paper's pipeline: A later analysis tallied 75 million to 95 million unique TCR beta chains across the 700 or so repertoires, and approximately 12 million of those chains were shared by two or more donors. Raw reads were error-corrected and collapsed into unique sequences by a nearest-neighbor algorithm in which closely related sequences were merged to remove PCR and sequencing errors. V, D and J gene segments were assigned by aligning CDR3 sequences to IMGT reference sequences. For a sequence to be retained, a match of at least six nucleotides to both a V gene segment and a J gene segment was required. Rearrangements were classified as productive when the CDR3 lacked stop codons and remained in frame with V and J, and all other rearrangements were classified as non-productive. Following IMGT convention, CDR3 was defined as the stretch from the second conserved V-encoded cysteine to the conserved J-encoded phenylalanine. The earlier analysis of some 550 of the donors excluded any sequence lacking an unambiguous match to a single V gene segment. In an earlier analysis of several hundred of the donors, V segments were called functional above 56.7% productive rearrangements and were called segregating when the between-donor standard deviation exceeded 5%. A statistical classification framework was developed to diagnose cytomegalovirus status using the catalog of TCR beta chain sequences. In a later analysis, TCR nucleotide sequences were compared against IMGT/GENE-DB human TR gene sequences so that V and J genes could be assigned. The TCRdist pipeline was used in a later analysis to assign CDR3 sequences and most-parsimonious VDJ recombination scenarios. A later analysis defined each TCR beta chain by its CDR3 amino acid sequence plus V-gene family, and excluded reads lacking a unique V-gene family. As a way to deal with suspected cross-contamination and a sequencing artifact, a later analysis dropped more than 500 nucleotide sequences that were highly shared and had low generation probability. In a later analysis, a clonal expansion index was calculated for each public chain from normalized within-repertoire ranks of inferred template counts. Generation probabilities in a later analysis came from a VDJ recombination model fitted to out-of-frame rearrangements, and those results were checked against IGoR. A later analysis scored TCR-TCR, TCR-HLA and TCR-CMV co-occurrence with hypergeometric tests, applying a repertoire-size bias correction to TCR pairs. In a later analysis, false discovery rates were estimated by permuting HLA or CMV assignments 20 times. In a later analysis, co-occurring TCRs were grouped with DBSCAN, and TCRdist sequence similarity was added when clustering was performed within HLA-allele-positive subsets. Repertoires with fewer than 30,000 or more than 120,000 public chains were left out of co-occurrence clustering, as were a handful of repertoires with anomalous nucleotide sharing. TCRdb holds this immuneACCESS table with in-frame rearrangements only. Some clones are missing; in checked studies, unresolved V genes explain under half, and the rest has no known cause. The V and J calls and clone size are taken from that table; D and trimming were inferred from the DNA. The sample table records approximately 190,000 clones; 84% of these occur just once. The leading ten clones occupy about 0.24% of the sample.

The cohort comprised more than 550 healthy bone marrow donors. At the time of sampling, every cohort member was nominally healthy, though immune exposures that went unrecorded were likely present. The donor tested CMV seronegative, placing the donor among the 300 to 400 seronegative members of the cohort. Every donor gave a peripheral blood sample, and the peripheral blood mononuclear cells from that sample were used for TCR beta sequencing. The Qiagen DNeasy Blood Extraction Kit was used to extract genomic DNA from the blood cell samples. V and J lose 7 bases and 5 bases, and a span of 20 bases separates them. Inclusive of the bounding cysteine and phenylalanine, the CDR3 is 15 residues long. The only DNA kept is the CDR3, 45 bases in frame from the first base. As encoded in the germline V gene (reference sequence), CDR1 is MNHEY while CDR2 is SMNVEV. As concerns this clone: The antigen it binds to is not known. No quality values exist for individual bases; no much larger clone is one base distant.

The sample consisted of PBMCs. Here the chain combines TRBV27 and TRBJ2-5; possibly the D gene is TRBD1, per 6 matching bases. This TCR was recovered from a boy younger than 18 in good health and CMV-seronegative. The DNA reads as follows: TGTGCCAGCACCCTATCAGGGGCGTCGGAGGAGACCCAGTACTTC. Translation gives CASTLSGASEETQYF.